Listed here are 6 T cell receptor beta chains from one sample, sequenced in a study of early T cells in non-severe SARS-CoV-2 infection. TCRdb analysed the 5' RACE reads with MiXCR anew, one entry per CDR3 protein. The profile shows about 83,000 distinct CDR3 sequences, 9% to 15% of them singletons. Sequencing input: whole blood. All receptors come from an adult who was a healthcare worker with PCR-confirmed SARS-CoV-2 infection or an uninfected control (not recorded which).

The chain has TRBV4-2 and TRBJ1-2; no clear D gene. Deletions cut 2 bases from V and 4 bases from J, with 14 bases between. Germline V gives CDR1 LGHNA, CDR2 YNFKEQ. The CDR3 loop spans 15 amino acids. CDR3 protein: CASSQSVRQTYGYTF. The CDR3 region has the DNA TGTGCCAGCAGCCAATCAGTTCGGCAGACCTATGGCTACACCTTC.

The chain carries TRBV20-1 and TRBJ2-5; D may be TRBD2 (5 bases). V lost 5 bases to trimming and J lost 2 bases, with 15 bases between them. The CDR3 is 14 amino acids. Germline V lookup: CDR1 DFQATT, CDR2 SNEGSKA (reference sequence). In DNA form, the CDR3 reads TGCAGTGCTCCCACTGCGGGCGTACAAGAGACCCAGTACTTC. This encodes CSAPTAGVQETQYF.

The chain couples TRBV20-1 to TRBJ2-1; 7 positions agree with TRBD2. The CDR3 sequence is 15 residues long. The germline CDR1 and CDR2 sequences are DFQATT and SNEGSKA (reference sequence). J gave up 0 bases and V 5 bases, and 7 bases lay outside the gene matches. This CDR3 reads CSAEMSGISYNEQFF. CDR3 sequence (DNA): TGCAGTGCTGAGATGAGCGGGATCTCCTACAATGAGCAGTTCTTC.

The CDR3 loop is CSVDGGGPYEKLFF. CDR3 nucleotide sequence: TGCAGCGTTGACGGCGGGGGCCCTTATGAAAAACTGTTTTTT. The J gene is TRBJ1-4, the V gene TRBV29-1, with TRBD1 as a possible D gene (6 bases). CDR3 length equals 14 residues. Germline CDR1 reads SQVTM; CDR2 reads ANQGSEA. V shed 3 bases and J shed 6 bases, with 14 bases lying between them.

This clonotype was counted at least ten times. This chain uses TRBV11-3 with TRBJ2-6; D is ambiguous. CDR1 is SGHNT and CDR2 is YENEEA in the germline V gene. CDR3 size: 13 residues. Trimming stripped 7 bases from V and 1 base from J, with 5 bases between. The CDR3 here is CASTGSGANVLTF. CDR3 bases: TGTGCCAGCACCGGGTCTGGGGCCAACGTCCTGACTTTC.

This chain connects TRBV25-1 to TRBJ2-1, with D maybe TRBD2 (6 bases). The CDR3 loop spans 12 amino acids. Trimming took off 4 bases at V and 8 bases at J, with 9 bases between the two ends. Germline V gene lookup returns CDR1 MGHDK and CDR2 SYGVNS. CDR3 bases: TGTGCCAGCAGTGCCCCGGGGGATGAGCAGTTCTTC. Its translation is CASSAPGDEQFF.